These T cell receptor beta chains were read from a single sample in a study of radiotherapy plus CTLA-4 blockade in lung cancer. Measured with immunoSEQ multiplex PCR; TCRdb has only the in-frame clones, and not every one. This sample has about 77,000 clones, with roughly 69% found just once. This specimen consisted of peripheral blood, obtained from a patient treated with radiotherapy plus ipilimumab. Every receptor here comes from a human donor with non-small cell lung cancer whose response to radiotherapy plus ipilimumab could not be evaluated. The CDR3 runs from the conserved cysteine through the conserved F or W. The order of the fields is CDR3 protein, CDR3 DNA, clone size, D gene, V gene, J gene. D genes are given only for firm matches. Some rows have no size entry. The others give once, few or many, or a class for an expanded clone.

cdr3_aa: CASGLVGLSGQFF; cdr3_nt: TGTGCTAGTGGTTTGGTAGGACTGAGCGGGCAGTTCTTC; clone_size: .; d_call: .; v_call: TRBV12-5; j_call: TRBJ2-1
cdr3_aa: CASSFTITGGQQYF; cdr3_nt: TGTGCCAGCAGCTTTACCATAACAGGGGGCCAGCAGTACTTC; clone_size: .; d_call: TRBD1; v_call: TRBV7-2; j_call: TRBJ2-7
cdr3_aa: CASSLDRREQFF; cdr3_nt: TGTGCCAGCAGCTTAGATCGGCGGGAGCAGTTCTTC; clone_size: .; d_call: .; v_call: TRBV11-2; j_call: TRBJ2-1
cdr3_aa: CASSLPERGYEQYF; cdr3_nt: TGTGCCAGCAGCTTACCCGAACGGGGCTACGAGCAGTACTTC; clone_size: .; d_call: .; v_call: TRBV11-3; j_call: TRBJ2-7
cdr3_aa: CASSQTGFNTEAFF; cdr3_nt: TGCGCCAGCAGCCAAACAGGTTTTAACACTGAAGCTTTCTTT; clone_size: .; d_call: .; v_call: TRBV4-1; j_call: TRBJ1-1
cdr3_aa: CASSFVWRRDTEAFF; cdr3_nt: TGTGCCAGCAGCTTCGTATGGAGGAGGGACACTGAAGCTTTCTTT; clone_size: .; d_call: .; v_call: TRBV5-8; j_call: TRBJ1-1
cdr3_aa: CASSRRGYEQYF; cdr3_nt: TGTGCCAGCAGCCGAAGGGGCTACGAGCAGTACTTC; clone_size: .; d_call: .; v_call: TRBV6-5; j_call: TRBJ2-7
cdr3_aa: CASSTTIVRTGRNSPLHF; cdr3_nt: TGTGCCAGCAGCACTACAATAGTCCGGACAGGGAGAAATTCACCCCTCCACTTT; clone_size: .; d_call: TRBD1; v_call: TRBV7-2; j_call: TRBJ1-6
cdr3_aa: CASSSTIGGQQYF; cdr3_nt: TGTGCCAGCAGCTCCACCATAGGAGGACAGCAGTACTTC; clone_size: .; d_call: .; v_call: TRBV11-2; j_call: TRBJ2-7
cdr3_aa: CASSQSDRGNEQYF; cdr3_nt: TGCGCCAGCAGCCAAAGTGACAGGGGCAACGAGCAGTACTTC; clone_size: .; d_call: TRBD1; v_call: TRBV4-1; j_call: TRBJ2-7
cdr3_aa: CATRDRGGTDTQYF; cdr3_nt: TGTGCCACCCGGGACAGGGGAGGCACAGATACGCAGTATTTT; clone_size: few; d_call: TRBD1; v_call: TRBV19; j_call: TRBJ2-3
cdr3_aa: CASSYSSGGTYEQYF; cdr3_nt: TGTGCCAGCAGTTACTCGAGCGGGGGAACCTACGAGCAGTACTTC; clone_size: .; d_call: TRBD2; v_call: TRBV6-5; j_call: TRBJ2-7
cdr3_aa: CASSPSPGGFSYGYTF; cdr3_nt: TGTGCCAGCAGCCCCTCCCCAGGGGGCTTTAGCTATGGCTACACCTTC; clone_size: .; d_call: TRBD1; v_call: TRBV11-2; j_call: TRBJ1-2
cdr3_aa: CASSRRDTLYEQYF; cdr3_nt: TGTGCCAGCAGCCGCCGGGACACCCTCTACGAGCAGTACTTC; clone_size: .; d_call: .; v_call: TRBV6-5; j_call: TRBJ2-7
cdr3_aa: CASSEPGSTPDGYTF; cdr3_nt: TGTGCCAGCAGCGAGCCAGGGTCTACCCCGGATGGCTACACCTTC; clone_size: .; d_call: .; v_call: TRBV9; j_call: TRBJ1-2
cdr3_aa: CASSLDRVNTEAFF; cdr3_nt: TGTGCCAGCAGTTTGGACAGGGTTAACACTGAAGCTTTCTTT; clone_size: few; d_call: TRBD1; v_call: TRBV5-5; j_call: TRBJ1-1
cdr3_aa: CASSLGTGGYTGELFF; cdr3_nt: TGTGCCAGCAGCTTGGGTACAGGGGGCTACACCGGGGAGCTGTTTTTT; clone_size: few; d_call: TRBD1; v_call: TRBV5-8; j_call: TRBJ2-2
cdr3_aa: CASSVGQGTDTQYF; cdr3_nt: TGTGCCAGCAGCGTAGGACAGGGCACAGATACGCAGTATTTT; clone_size: .; d_call: .; v_call: TRBV9; j_call: TRBJ2-3
cdr3_aa: CAISEDTSTDTQYF; cdr3_nt: TGTGCCATCAGTGAGGACACTAGCACAGATACGCAGTATTTT; clone_size: .; d_call: .; v_call: TRBV10-3; j_call: TRBJ2-3
cdr3_aa: CASSLIGGRNTEAFF; cdr3_nt: TGCGCCAGCAGCTTAATCGGGGGAAGGAACACTGAAGCTTTCTTT; clone_size: few; d_call: .; v_call: TRBV5-1; j_call: TRBJ1-1
cdr3_aa: CASSLSGAIATNEKLFF; cdr3_nt: TGTGCCAGCAGCTTGTCAGGGGCCATAGCAACTAATGAAAAACTGTTTTTT; clone_size: .; d_call: .; v_call: TRBV5-4; j_call: TRBJ1-4
cdr3_aa: CASSRGGAGGRGETQYF; cdr3_nt: TGTGCCAGCAGCCGCGGAGGGGCAGGGGGCAGAGGAGAGACCCAGTACTTC; clone_size: .; d_call: TRBD1; v_call: TRBV5-4; j_call: TRBJ2-5
cdr3_aa: CASSPRQENTEAFF; cdr3_nt: TGTGCCAGCTCACCAAGGCAGGAGAACACTGAAGCTTTCTTT; clone_size: .; d_call: .; v_call: TRBV18; j_call: TRBJ1-1
cdr3_aa: CASSGDREYNTEAFF; cdr3_nt: TGTGCCAGCAGCGGGGACAGGGAGTACAACACTGAAGCTTTCTTT; clone_size: .; d_call: TRBD1; v_call: TRBV9; j_call: TRBJ1-1
cdr3_aa: CASSLATGGQETQYF; cdr3_nt: TGTGCCAGCAGCTTAGCTACAGGGGGCCAAGAGACCCAGTACTTC; clone_size: .; d_call: TRBD1; v_call: TRBV7-9; j_call: TRBJ2-5
cdr3_aa: CASSLALASGVDTQYF; cdr3_nt: TGCGCCAGCAGCTTGGCCTTGGCTAGCGGGGTAGATACGCAGTATTTT; clone_size: .; d_call: TRBD2; v_call: TRBV5-1; j_call: TRBJ2-3
cdr3_aa: CASSLNTGELFF; cdr3_nt: TGTGCCAGCAGTCTAAACACCGGGGAGCTGTTTTTT; clone_size: few; d_call: .; v_call: TRBV7-3; j_call: TRBJ2-2
cdr3_aa: CASSVGAGTNQPQHF; cdr3_nt: TGTGCCAGCAGCGTAGGAGCAGGGACAAATCAGCCCCAGCATTTT; clone_size: .; d_call: .; v_call: TRBV9; j_call: TRBJ1-5
cdr3_aa: CASSLEGGINQPQHF; cdr3_nt: TGTGCCAGCAGCTTAGAGGGCGGGATAAATCAGCCCCAGCATTTT; clone_size: .; d_call: .; v_call: TRBV7-9; j_call: TRBJ1-5
cdr3_aa: CASRPDRGPIQETQYF; cdr3_nt: TGTGCCAGCAGACCGGACAGGGGGCCGATCCAAGAGACCCAGTACTTC; clone_size: .; d_call: TRBD1; v_call: TRBV2; j_call: TRBJ2-5
cdr3_aa: CASREPPDRPSRGYEQYF; cdr3_nt: TGTGCCAGCAGGGAACCCCCTGATCGACCGAGCAGAGGCTACGAGCAGTACTTC; clone_size: few; d_call: .; v_call: TRBV6-1; j_call: TRBJ2-7
cdr3_aa: CASSLRSGGVQETQYF; cdr3_nt: TGTGCCAGCAGCTTAAGGAGCGGGGGGGTCCAAGAGACCCAGTACTTC; clone_size: .; d_call: TRBD2; v_call: TRBV7-8; j_call: TRBJ2-5
cdr3_aa: CASSQNRLAGIYNEQFF; cdr3_nt: TGTGCCAGCAGCCAGAATCGACTAGCGGGGATATACAATGAGCAGTTCTTC; clone_size: .; d_call: TRBD2; v_call: TRBV11-2; j_call: TRBJ2-1
cdr3_aa: CASSFGTGLYEQYF; cdr3_nt: TGTGCCAGCAGCTTCGGGACAGGGCTCTACGAGCAGTACTTC; clone_size: few; d_call: TRBD1; v_call: TRBV5-4; j_call: TRBJ2-7
cdr3_aa: CASSLGLAPYEQYF; cdr3_nt: TGTGCCAGCAGCTTGGGACTAGCGCCCTACGAGCAGTACTTC; clone_size: .; d_call: TRBD2; v_call: TRBV5-8; j_call: TRBJ2-7
cdr3_aa: CASSASGGANSPLHF; cdr3_nt: TGTGCCAGCTCAGCCTCTGGAGGGGCAAATTCACCCCTCCACTTT; clone_size: few; d_call: .; v_call: TRBV18; j_call: TRBJ1-6
cdr3_aa: CASSFGHSLNTEAFF; cdr3_nt: TGTGCCAGTAGTTTTGGTCACTCCCTGAACACTGAAGCTTTCTTT; clone_size: .; d_call: .; v_call: TRBV19; j_call: TRBJ1-1
cdr3_aa: CASSLVGTQYQETQYF; cdr3_nt: TGTGCCAGCAGCTTAGTAGGGACACAGTACCAAGAGACCCAGTACTTC; clone_size: .; d_call: .; v_call: TRBV7-6; j_call: TRBJ2-5
cdr3_aa: CASSTRSGANTDTQYF; cdr3_nt: TGTGCCAGCAGCACCCGAAGCGGAGCTAACACAGATACGCAGTATTTT; clone_size: .; d_call: .; v_call: TRBV9; j_call: TRBJ2-3
cdr3_aa: CAWSVLVYEQYF; cdr3_nt: TGTGCCTGGAGTGTACTAGTTTACGAGCAGTACTTC; clone_size: .; d_call: .; v_call: TRBV30; j_call: TRBJ2-7
cdr3_aa: CAWSKQASSQPQHF; cdr3_nt: TGTGCCTGGAGTAAACAGGCATCAAGCCAGCCCCAGCATTTT; clone_size: .; d_call: .; v_call: TRBV30; j_call: TRBJ1-5
cdr3_aa: CASSPRGSGSGGELFF; cdr3_nt: TGTGCCAGCAGCCCCCGGGGTAGCGGGAGCGGCGGGGAGCTGTTTTTT; clone_size: .; d_call: TRBD2; v_call: TRBV7-7; j_call: TRBJ2-2
cdr3_aa: CASSVAVGDRYGYTF; cdr3_nt: TGTGCCAGCAGCGTAGCTGTGGGAGACCGCTATGGCTACACCTTC; clone_size: .; d_call: .; v_call: TRBV9; j_call: TRBJ1-2